Listed here are 9 T cell receptor beta chains from one sample, sequenced in a study of T cell changes during pregnancy in multiple sclerosis. Only in-frame clones appear in the TCRdb table, and some are missing; sequencing was by immunoSEQ multiplex PCR. Of 74,000 or so clones in the sample, around 94% were seen once. The source material was CD4+ T cells from peripheral blood mononuclear cells, sampled before pregnancy. The source is a female donor with multiple sclerosis, enrolled in a pregnancy study.

The chain combines TRBV28 with TRBJ1-1, with D perhaps TRBD1 (6 bases). V was pared by 6 bases and J by 8 bases, with 19 bases between. CDR1 is MDHEN and CDR2 is SYDVKM in the germline V gene. The CDR3 runs 14 residues. For the CDR3, the DNA is TGTGCCAGCAGCCTGGGTGGACCCGGGACAGAAGCTTTCTTT. This sequence encodes CASSLGGPGTEAFF.

This sequence joins TRBV29-1 and TRBJ2-7, with D uncertain. The CDR3 is 13 residues long. The V and J ends lost 3 bases and 0 bases respectively, with 9 bases between them. Germline CDR1 and CDR2: SQVTM and ANQGSEA. The DNA for the CDR3 is TGCAGCGTTGACTCTGGCGGCTCCTACGAGCAGTACTTC. Protein product: CSVDSGGSYEQYF.

This chain uses TRBV7-9 with TRBJ2-2; TRBD1 aligns across 9 bases. CDR1 and CDR2 from the germline V gene are SEHNR and FQNEAQ (reference sequence). The CDR3 has 15 amino acids. V shed 5 bases and J 5 bases; nucleotides not matched to a gene: 6. The CDR3 reads CASSLQGADTGELFF. In DNA form, the CDR3 reads TGTGCCAGCAGCCTACAGGGGGCGGATACCGGGGAGCTGTTTTTT.

This chain connects TRBV2 to TRBJ1-5; D unclear. V was shortened by 3 bases and J by 2 bases, with 11 bases between the two germline ends. The germline V gene has CDR1 SNHLY and CDR2 FYNNEI. CDR3 length: 15 residues. The CDR3 loop reads CASSDEGYGNQPQHF. The DNA of the CDR3 is TGTGCCAGCAGTGATGAGGGATATGGCAATCAGCCCCAGCATTTT. The full variable domain, in which reference TRBV2 and TRBJ1-5 provide the parts outside the CDR3, is EPEVTQTPSHQVTQMGQEVILRCVPISNHLYFYWYRQILGQKVEFLVSFYNNEISEKSEIFDDQFSVERPDGSNFTLKIRSTKLEDSAMYFCASSDEGYGNQPQHFGDGTRLSIL.

The rearrangement uses TRBV6-5 and TRBJ1-2; TRBD1 might be the D (6 bases). This CDR3 comprises 15 residues. V gave up 10 bases and J gave up 4 bases, with 22 bases separating them. In germline, CDR1 is MNHEY, CDR2 SVGAGI. CDR3 residues: CATGKGGFHPYGYTF. CDR3 nucleotides: TGTGCCACGGGGAAAGGGGGATTCCACCCCTATGGCTACACCTTC.

This clone was seen a single time. This chain connects TRBV5-4 to TRBJ1-3, with 7 bases matching TRBD1. V was pared by 3 bases and J by 0 bases, with 18 bases of the junction left unmatched. The germline gives CDR1 SGHNT, CDR2 YYREEE (reference sequence). CDR3 length equals 20 residues. This chain's CDR3 is CASSSPNLATGPSSGNTIYF. The DNA of the CDR3 is TGTGCCAGCAGCTCCCCCAACTTGGCGACAGGGCCCAGCTCTGGAAACACCATATATTTT.

This clone was observed a single time. This chain links TRBV5-4 with TRBJ1-2; no firm D call. Trimming removed 0 bases from V and 0 bases from J, with 6 bases in between. The CDR3 is 14 amino acids. Germline V CDR1 and CDR2: SGHNT, YYREEE (reference sequence). CDR3 bases: TGTGCCAGCAGCTTGGCAGGCCCTAACTATGGCTACACCTTC. Translating gives CASSLAGPNYGYTF.

J is TRBJ1-1 and V is TRBV11-3, with 7 bases identical to TRBD1. Germline V gene lookup returns CDR1 SGHNT and CDR2 YENEEA. This CDR3 has 14 amino acids. Losses at the gene ends were 5 bases for V and 4 bases for J; bases not matched to a gene: 7. CDR3 sequence reads: CASSTGVLGTEAFF. In DNA form, the CDR3 reads TGTGCCAGCAGCACAGGGGTTCTTGGCACTGAAGCTTTCTTT. Full variable domain (remainder filled in from reference TRBV11-3 and TRBJ1-1): EAGVVQSPRYKIIEKKQPVAFWCNPISGHNTLYWYLQNLGQGPELLIRYENEEAVDDSQLPKDRFSAERLKGVDSTLKIQPAELGDSAVYLCASSTGVLGTEAFFGQGTRLTVV.

This clone was detected once. The CDR3 sequence: CASSPRQTYTGELFF. In nucleotides, the CDR3 is TGTGCCAGCAGCCCACGACAGACATACACCGGGGAGCTGTTTTTT. The rearrangement joins TRBV9 to TRBJ2-2; perhaps TRBD1 as D (5 bases). V was shortened by 4 bases and J by 3 bases, with 13 bases between the two germline ends. The CDR3 runs 15 residues. Germline CDR1 is SGDLS and CDR2 is YYNGEE.